This T cell receptor (beta chain) was documented in a study of T-cell reconstitution after alpha-beta-depleted transplantation in children. Germline CDR1 reads DFQATT; CDR2 reads SNEGSKA (reference sequence). The CDR3 covers 15 residues. Trimming cost V 1 base and J 8 bases; bases outside gene matches: 9. Unique molecular identifiers were incorporated into the prepared TCRbeta library. In TCRdb, the PCR reads were re-called with MiXCR into one record per CDR3 protein. This sample has roughly 500,000 distinct CDR3 sequences, with around a third found just once. The sample was PBMCs from the stem cell graft donor, taken from the stem cell graft. This clonotype was obtained from a human donor who donated a stem cell graft to a child with aplastic anemia. The rearrangement joins TRBV20-1 to TRBJ2-1; 9 bases match TRBD2. The CDR3 DNA reads TGCAGTGCTAGAGGAGCTAGCGGGAATGGAGATGAGCAGTTCTTC. Protein: CSARGASGNGDEQFF.